This TCR beta chain originates from a study of type 1 regulatory T cells. Study-wide results and caveats: Compared with non-type 1 regulatory T cells, type 1 regulatory T cells showed a more restricted TCR repertoire.

Comments on this clonotype: No antigen is known for it.

From the reads, TCRdb called clonotypes with MiXCR, one entry per CDR3 protein. The sample holds tens of thousands of distinct CDR3 sequences, 62% seen once. The V segment lost 2 bases and the J segment 0 bases; nucleotides outside the gene matches: 7. In germline, CDR1 is SGHTA, CDR2 FQGNSA. The CDR3 has 19 residues. The chain joins TRBV7-2 to TRBJ2-3; 14 bases are shared with TRBD2. Sequences were obtained from cultured non-Tr1 T cells, either the whole culture or a sorted T cell fraction (not recorded which). This TCR was recovered from a human donor in good health. The CDR3 sequence: CASSLRTSGRWASTDTQYF. In DNA, the CDR3 is TGTGCCAGCAGCTTAAGGACTAGCGGGAGGTGGGCTAGCACAGATACGCAGTATTTT.